The 14 T cell receptor beta chains listed next were all sequenced from one sample in a study of T-cell memory formation after mild COVID-19 (dated by TCRdb to the early 2020s). Library preparation employed 5' RACE. The instrument given in TCRdb is Illumina NovaSeq 6000. TCRdb itself trimmed the public reads at Q25 with fastp, ran MiXCR and retained productive beta chains. Rows with one shared CDR3 protein collapse into an entry with the most common genes and DNA. The sample data list about 560,000 distinct CDR3 sequences, and around a sixth of these were observed just once. The leading ten clones occupy less than 10% of the sample. Specimen: PBMCs or a T cell subset sorted from them (not recorded which). The source of these receptors is an adult woman who had mild COVID-19 (a few samples of this study predate the infection). The sample titles of this study are shuffled in the database, so cell type and time point are left out; the donor was told from shared clones.

The rearrangement uses TRBV20-1 and TRBJ1-4, with D possibly TRBD1 on 5 matching bases. The ends were cut back, 0 bases at V and 4 bases at J, with 12 bases in the middle. This CDR3 region has 15 residues. CDR1 and CDR2 (germline): DFQATT, SNEGSKA (reference sequence). The DNA for the CDR3 is TGCAGTGCTAGAGATTACAAGGGGAGTAATGAAAAACTGTTTTTT. It translates to CSARDYKGSNEKLFF.

This clonotype was detected only a few times. The J gene is TRBJ1-1, the V gene TRBV6-1, with D uncertain. Germline V gives CDR1 MNHNS, CDR2 SASEGT. The CDR3 consists of 15 residues. Trimming stripped 5 bases from V and 0 bases from J, with 13 bases between. In nucleotides, the CDR3 is TGTGCCAGCAGTCCTACTATTAACATGAACACTGAAGCTTTCTTT. It is translated as CASSPTINMNTEAFF.

The gene calls are TRBV7-3 and TRBJ2-1, with 7 bases fitting TRBD1. From germline, CDR1 is SGHTA and CDR2 FQGTGA. Germline trimming cut 5 bases from V and 9 bases from J; bases unmatched to any gene: 4. The CDR3 runs 12 residues. Here the CDR3 reads CASSEYRGEQFF. For the CDR3, the DNA is TGTGCCAGCAGCGAGTACAGGGGTGAGCAGTTCTTC. The whole variable domain, remainder taken from reference TRBV7-3 and TRBJ2-1, is GAGVSQTPSNKVTEKGKYVELRCDPISGHTALYWYRQSLGQGPEFLIYFQGTGAADDSGLPNDRFFAVRPEGSVSTLKIQRTERGDSAVYLCASSEYRGEQFFGPGTRLTVL.

This clonotype was detected a few times. V usage is TRBV7-9 and J usage is TRBJ2-5, with no clear D. The V gene lost 5 bases and the J gene lost 2 bases, with 12 bases spanning the gap. Germline assignment: CDR1 SEHNR and CDR2 FQNEAQ (reference sequence). This CDR3 comprises 14 residues. The CDR3 protein is CASSPSKVQETQYF. CDR3 bases: TGTGCCAGCAGCCCATCTAAAGTTCAAGAGACCCAGTACTTC.

This clonotype was counted between two and nine times. This chain uses TRBV7-9 with TRBJ1-4; tentative D call: TRBD1 (5 bases). The CDR3 has 17 amino acids. Germline values: CDR1 SEHNR, CDR2 FQNEAQ (reference sequence). The V end was cut by 3 bases, the J end by 6 bases, with 20 bases between. This CDR3 reads CASSLLGQDVKYEKLFF. CDR3 in DNA: TGTGCCAGCAGCTTGTTGGGGCAGGATGTAAAGTATGAAAAACTGTTTTTT.

Only a few counts were recorded for this clonotype. The V and J genes are TRBV20-1 and TRBJ1-2, with 8 bases that match TRBD1. J was trimmed by 3 bases and V by 4 bases; bases with no gene match: 4. The V gene's germline CDR1 is DFQATT and CDR2 SNEGSKA (reference sequence). The CDR3 loop spans 13 amino acids. The CDR3 DNA sequence: TGCAGTGCTAACTCGGACAGGGACTATGGCTACACCTTC. The encoded protein is CSANSDRDYGYTF.

The chain has TRBV4-1 and TRBJ1-1; D is ambiguous. Germline V gene sequence: CDR1 MGHRA, CDR2 YSYEKL. The CDR3 covers 14 residues. The V gene lost 1 base and the J gene lost 1 base, with 7 bases spanning the gap. In DNA form, the CDR3 reads TGCGCCAGCAGCCAAGGGGGTGGGAACACTGAAGCTTTCTTT. This sequence encodes CASSQGGGNTEAFF.

The sample holds a few counts of this clonotype. The J gene is TRBJ2-1, the V gene TRBV5-6; possibly TRBD1 or TRBD2 for D (6 bases each). V was cut by 4 bases and J by 6 bases, with 23 bases left in between. Germline CDR1 and CDR2: SGHDT and YYEEEE. The CDR3 is 17 residues long. CDR3 sequence reads: CASSLLAVGGYGNEQFF. The CDR3 DNA reads TGTGCCAGCAGCCTCCTGGCGGTCGGGGGCTACGGCAATGAGCAGTTCTTC.

This clonotype was recorded a few times. The junction shows a germline mismatch at one end, possibly a read error. The genes are TRBV7-9 and TRBJ2-7; tentatively, D is TRBD2 (5 bases). Germline-derived CDR1 and CDR2 are SEHNR and FQNEAQ (reference sequence). The CDR3 extends over 12 amino acids. This chain's CDR3 is CASSLVRAPGNF. In nucleotides, the CDR3 is TGTGCCAGCAGCTTAGTTCGGGCCCCCGGGAACTTC.

This clonotype appeared a few times. The gene calls are TRBV15 and TRBJ2-3, with D possibly TRBD1 on 6 matching bases. The V and J ends lost 5 bases and 4 bases respectively, with 10 bases between them. The V gene's germline CDR1 is LNHNV and CDR2 YYDKDF (reference sequence). CDR3 length equals 13 residues. The CDR3 region is CATSVGGSDTQYF. The CDR3 region has the DNA TGTGCCACCAGCGTAGGGGGTTCAGATACGCAGTATTTT.

This clonotype was seen a handful of times. The gene calls are TRBV10-3 and TRBJ2-3, with D perhaps matching TRBD2 (6 bases). The ends were cut back, 2 bases at V and 0 bases at J, with 18 bases in the middle. The V gene's germline CDR1 is ENHRY and CDR2 SYGVKD. This CDR3 has 18 amino acids. This chain's CDR3 is CAISEPNAGRTSTDTQYF. The CDR3 bases are TGTGCCATCAGTGAGCCGAACGCAGGGAGGACTAGCACAGATACGCAGTATTTT.

The genes are TRBV4-3 and TRBJ2-7; D might be TRBD2 (5 bases). V was clipped by 0 bases and J by 3 bases, with 12 bases between them. Germline V gene lookup returns CDR1 LGHNA and CDR2 YSLEER. The CDR3 contains 15 residues. This chain's CDR3 is CASSQEREGNYEQYF. CDR3 coding DNA: TGCGCCAGCAGCCAAGAGAGGGAAGGGAACTACGAGCAGTACTTC.

The rearrangement links TRBV5-1 to TRBJ1-5; D is unclear. Germline V gives CDR1 SGHRS, CDR2 YFSETQ. V was clipped by 1 base and J by 2 bases, with 28 bases between them. This CDR3 region has 21 residues. The CDR3, as DNA: TGCGCCAGCAGCTTGTACTTAAGGTCTACAGAATTATTTGCTGGCAATCAGCCCCAGCATTTT. This gives the protein CASSLYLRSTELFAGNQPQHF.

V usage is TRBV28 and J usage is TRBJ2-3; TRBD2 might be the D (6 bases). CDR3 length: 14 residues. Deletions cut 4 bases from V and 4 bases from J, with 12 bases between. Germline CDR1 reads MDHEN; CDR2 reads SYDVKM. CDR3 amino acids: CASSSPRGSDTQYF. CDR3 DNA sequence: TGTGCCAGCAGTTCCCCCCGGGGGTCAGATACGCAGTATTTT.